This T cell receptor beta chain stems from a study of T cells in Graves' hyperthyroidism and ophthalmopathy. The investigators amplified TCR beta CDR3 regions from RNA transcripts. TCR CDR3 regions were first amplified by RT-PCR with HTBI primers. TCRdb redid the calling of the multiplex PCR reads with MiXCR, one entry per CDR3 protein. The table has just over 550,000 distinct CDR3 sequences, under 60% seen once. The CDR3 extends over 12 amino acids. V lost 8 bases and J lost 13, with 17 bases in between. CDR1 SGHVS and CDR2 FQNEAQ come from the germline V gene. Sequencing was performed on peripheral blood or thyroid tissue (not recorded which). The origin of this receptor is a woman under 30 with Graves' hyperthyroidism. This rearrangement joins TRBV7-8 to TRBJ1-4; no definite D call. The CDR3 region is CASDQEGRRLFF. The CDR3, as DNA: TGTGCCAGCGACCAGGAAGGACGTAGACTGTTTTTT.